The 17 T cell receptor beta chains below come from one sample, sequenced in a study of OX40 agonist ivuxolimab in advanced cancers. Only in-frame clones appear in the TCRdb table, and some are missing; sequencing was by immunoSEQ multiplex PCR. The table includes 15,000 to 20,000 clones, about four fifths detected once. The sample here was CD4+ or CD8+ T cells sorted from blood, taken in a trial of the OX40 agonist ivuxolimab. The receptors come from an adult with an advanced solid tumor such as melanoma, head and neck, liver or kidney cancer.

CDR3 residues: CASSFSPTGTYEQYF. CDR3 DNA: TGTGCCAGCAGTTTCTCCCCGACAGGAACCTACGAGCAGTACTTC. The chain employs TRBV27 and TRBJ2-7; D possibly corresponds to TRBD1 (6 bases). The CDR3 covers 15 residues. The V end lost 3 bases, the J end lost 2 bases, and 14 bases lay between the germline ends. Germline lookup yields CDR1 MNHEY and CDR2 SMNVEV (reference sequence).

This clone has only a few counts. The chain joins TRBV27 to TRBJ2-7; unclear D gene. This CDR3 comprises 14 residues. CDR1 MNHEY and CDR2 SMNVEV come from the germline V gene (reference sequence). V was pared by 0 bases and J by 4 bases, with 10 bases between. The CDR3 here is CASSLSMGFYEQYF. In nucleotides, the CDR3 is TGTGCCAGCAGTTTATCGATGGGTTTTTACGAGCAGTACTTC.

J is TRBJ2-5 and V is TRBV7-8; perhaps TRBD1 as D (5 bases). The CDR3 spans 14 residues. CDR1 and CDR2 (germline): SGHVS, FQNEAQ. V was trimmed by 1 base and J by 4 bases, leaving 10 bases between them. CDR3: CASSLVQGGETQYF. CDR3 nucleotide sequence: TGTGCCAGCAGCTTAGTCCAGGGTGGAGAGACCCAGTACTTC.

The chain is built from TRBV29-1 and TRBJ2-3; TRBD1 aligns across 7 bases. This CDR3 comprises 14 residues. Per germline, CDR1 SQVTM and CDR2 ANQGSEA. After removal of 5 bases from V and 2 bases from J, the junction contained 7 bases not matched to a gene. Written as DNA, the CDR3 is TGCAGCGTTCTCTACAGGGGCGACACAGATACGCAGTATTTT. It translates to CSVLYRGDTDTQYF.

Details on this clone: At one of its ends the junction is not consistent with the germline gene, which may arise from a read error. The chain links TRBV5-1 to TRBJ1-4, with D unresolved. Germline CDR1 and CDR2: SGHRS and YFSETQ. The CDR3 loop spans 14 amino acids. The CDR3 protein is CASSLDGPTEKLFF. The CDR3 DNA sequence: TGCGCCAGCAGTTTGGATGGGCCGACCGAAAAACTGTTTTTT.

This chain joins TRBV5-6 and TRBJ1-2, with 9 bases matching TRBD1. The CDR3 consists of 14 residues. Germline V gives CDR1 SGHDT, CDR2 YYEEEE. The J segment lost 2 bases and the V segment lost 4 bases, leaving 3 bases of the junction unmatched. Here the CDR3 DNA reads TGTGCCAGCAGCCACAGGGGGCAGAACTATGGCTACACCTTC. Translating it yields CASSHRGQNYGYTF.

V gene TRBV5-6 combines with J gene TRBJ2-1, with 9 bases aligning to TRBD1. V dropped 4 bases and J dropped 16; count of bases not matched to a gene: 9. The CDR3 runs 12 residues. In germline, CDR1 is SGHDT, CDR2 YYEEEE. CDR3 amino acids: CASSQDRGTEFF. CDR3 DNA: TGTGCCAGCAGCCAAGACAGGGGGACCGAATTCTTC.

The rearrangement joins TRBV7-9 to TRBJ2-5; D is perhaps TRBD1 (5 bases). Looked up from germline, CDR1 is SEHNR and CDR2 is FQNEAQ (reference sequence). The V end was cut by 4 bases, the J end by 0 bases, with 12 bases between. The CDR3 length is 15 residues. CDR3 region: CASSSGRRDQETQYF. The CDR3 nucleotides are TGTGCCAGCAGCTCAGGGCGTAGGGACCAAGAGACCCAGTACTTC. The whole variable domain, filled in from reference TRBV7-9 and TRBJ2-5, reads DTGVSQNPRHKITKRGQNVTFRCDPISEHNRLYWYRQTLGQGPEFLTYFQNEAQLEKSRLLSDRFSAERPKGSFSTLEIQRTEQGDSAMYLCASSSGRRDQETQYFGPGTRLLVL.

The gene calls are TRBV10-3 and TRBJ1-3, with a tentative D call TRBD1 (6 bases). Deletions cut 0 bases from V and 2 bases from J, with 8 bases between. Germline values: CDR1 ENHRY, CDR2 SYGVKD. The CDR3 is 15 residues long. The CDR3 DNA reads TGTGCCATCAGTGAGTCCCCAGGGGCTGGAAACACCATATATTTT. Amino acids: CAISESPGAGNTIYF.

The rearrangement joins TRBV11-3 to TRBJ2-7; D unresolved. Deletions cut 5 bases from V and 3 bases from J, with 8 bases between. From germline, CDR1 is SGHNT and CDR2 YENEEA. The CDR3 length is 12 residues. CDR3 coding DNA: TGTGCCAGCAGCGATGGTTACTACGAGCAGTACTTC. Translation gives CASSDGYYEQYF.

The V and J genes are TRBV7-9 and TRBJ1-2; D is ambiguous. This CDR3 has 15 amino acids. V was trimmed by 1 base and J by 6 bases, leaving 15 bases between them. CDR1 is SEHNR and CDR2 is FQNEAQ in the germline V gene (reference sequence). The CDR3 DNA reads TGTGCCAGCAGCTTAGGCGGATTCGTTAGCCATGGCTACACCTTC. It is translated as CASSLGGFVSHGYTF. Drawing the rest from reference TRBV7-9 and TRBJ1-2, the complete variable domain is DTGVSQNPRHKITKRGQNVTFRCDPISEHNRLYWYRQTLGQGPEFLTYFQNEAQLEKSRLLSDRFSAERPKGSFSTLEIQRTEQGDSAMYLCASSLGGFVSHGYTFGSGTRLTVV.

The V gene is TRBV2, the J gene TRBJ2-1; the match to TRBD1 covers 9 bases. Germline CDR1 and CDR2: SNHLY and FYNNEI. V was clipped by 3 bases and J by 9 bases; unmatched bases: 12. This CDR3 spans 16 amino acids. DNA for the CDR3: TGTGCCAGCAGTGAGTCTTTCGGGACAGGGTCTGGTGAGCAGTTCTTC. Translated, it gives CASSESFGTGSGEQFF. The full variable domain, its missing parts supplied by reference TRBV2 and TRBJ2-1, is EPEVTQTPSHQVTQMGQEVILRCVPISNHLYFYWYRQILGQKVEFLVSFYNNEISEKSEIFDDQFSVERPDGSNFTLKIRSTKLEDSAMYFCASSESFGTGSGEQFFGPGTRLTVL.

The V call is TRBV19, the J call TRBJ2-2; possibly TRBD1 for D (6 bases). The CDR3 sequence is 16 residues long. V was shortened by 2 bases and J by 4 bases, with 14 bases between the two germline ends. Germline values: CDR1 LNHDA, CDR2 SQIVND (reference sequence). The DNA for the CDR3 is TGTGCCAGTAGTATACCAACAGGGCGGGCCACCGGGGAGCTGTTTTTT. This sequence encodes CASSIPTGRATGELFF.

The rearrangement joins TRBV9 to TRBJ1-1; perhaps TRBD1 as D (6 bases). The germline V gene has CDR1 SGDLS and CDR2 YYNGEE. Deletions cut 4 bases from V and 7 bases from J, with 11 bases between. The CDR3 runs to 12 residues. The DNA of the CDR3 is TGTGCCAGCAGCTCAACAGGGAGTGAAGCTTTCTTT. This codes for CASSSTGSEAFF.

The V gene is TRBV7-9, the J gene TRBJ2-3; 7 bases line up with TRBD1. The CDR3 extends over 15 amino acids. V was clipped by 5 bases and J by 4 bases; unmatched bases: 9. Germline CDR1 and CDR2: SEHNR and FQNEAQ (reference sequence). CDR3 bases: TGTGCCAGCAGCGTTACAGGGGACCAGGCAGATACGCAGTATTTT. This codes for CASSVTGDQADTQYF.

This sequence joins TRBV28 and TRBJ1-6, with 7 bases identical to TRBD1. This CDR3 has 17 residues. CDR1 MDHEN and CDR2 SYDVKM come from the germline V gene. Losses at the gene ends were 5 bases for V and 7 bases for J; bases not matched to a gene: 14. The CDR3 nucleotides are TGTGCCAGCAGTCTACGACAGGGAGGAACCCGAAATTCACCCCTCCACTTT. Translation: CASSLRQGGTRNSPLHF.

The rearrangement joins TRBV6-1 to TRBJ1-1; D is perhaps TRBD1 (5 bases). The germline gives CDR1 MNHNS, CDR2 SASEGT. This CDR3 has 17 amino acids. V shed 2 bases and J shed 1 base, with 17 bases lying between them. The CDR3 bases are TGTGCCAGCAGTGAACTAGGGGCCGGTAGTTGGAACACTGAAGCTTTCTTT. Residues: CASSELGAGSWNTEAFF.